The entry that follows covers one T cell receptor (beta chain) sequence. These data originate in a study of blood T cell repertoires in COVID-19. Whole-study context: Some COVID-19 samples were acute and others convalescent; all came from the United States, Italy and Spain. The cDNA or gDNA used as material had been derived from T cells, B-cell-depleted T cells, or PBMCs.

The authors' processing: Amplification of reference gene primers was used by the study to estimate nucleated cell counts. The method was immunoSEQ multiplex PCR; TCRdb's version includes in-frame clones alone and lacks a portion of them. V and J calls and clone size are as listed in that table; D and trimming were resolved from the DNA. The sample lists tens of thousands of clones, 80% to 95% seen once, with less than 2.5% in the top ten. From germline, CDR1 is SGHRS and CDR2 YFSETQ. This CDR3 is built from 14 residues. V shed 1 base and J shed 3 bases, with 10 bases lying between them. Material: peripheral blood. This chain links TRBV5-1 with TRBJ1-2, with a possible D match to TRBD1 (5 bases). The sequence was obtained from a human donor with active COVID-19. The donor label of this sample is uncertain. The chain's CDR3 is CASSLQGSDYGYTF. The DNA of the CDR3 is TGCGCCAGCAGCTTGCAGGGCAGTGACTATGGCTACACCTTC. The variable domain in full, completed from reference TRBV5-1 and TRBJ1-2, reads KAGVTQTPRYLIKTRGQQVTLSCSPISGHRSVSWYQQTPGQGLQFLFEYFSETQRNKGNFPGRFSGRQFSNSRSEMNVSTLELGDSALYLCASSLQGSDYGYTFGSGTRLTVV.